This T cell receptor (beta chain) was observed in a study of blood T cell repertoires in COVID-19. Study-level information: The origin of the acute and convalescent COVID-19 samples was the United States, Italy and Spain.

Per the authors' pipeline: Amplification of reference gene primers was used by the study to estimate nucleated cell counts. Sequenced by immunoSEQ multiplex PCR; TCRdb stores in-frame clones only, minus some. V, J and clone size reflect that table, while D and trimming were determined from the DNA. Among about 430,000 clones listed, over 85% were seen once. Enrolled during active infection, Seattle patients were then followed longitudinally. The germline V and J ends were trimmed by 5 bases and 2 bases, with 13 bases remaining between them. CDR3 length: 14 residues. The germline V gene has CDR1 SEHNR and CDR2 FQNEAQ (reference sequence).

The material sequenced was peripheral blood. The chain uses TRBV7-9 and TRBJ2-7; D not certain. This sequence originates from a young man with COVID-19, enrolled during active disease. The CDR3 region is CASSPIVLPYEQYF. CDR3 sequence (DNA): TGTGCCAGCAGCCCCATTGTTCTACCCTACGAGCAGTACTTC.